Included here is one T cell receptor (beta chain) sequence, with context. The sample is drawn from a study of cytomegalovirus exposure and HLA in healthy donors. Unmatched junction bases numbered 11, after V lost 4 bases and J lost 3 bases. There are 16 residues in the CDR3. Germline V lookup: CDR1 SNHLY, CDR2 FYNNEI. Researchers ran the PCR with 60 Vbeta and 13 Jbeta primers. TCRdb keeps only in-frame clones here, not all; method: immunoSEQ multiplex PCR. The repertoire table contains some 130,000 clones. Sequencing was done on a sample of PBMCs. The chain combines TRBV2 with TRBJ2-7; 8 bases align to TRBD1. The source is a middle-aged woman in good health and CMV-seronegative. CDR3 coding DNA: TGTGCCAGCAGTGGTCCCCGCGTGGACAGGGACTACGAGCAGTACGTC. It encodes CASSGPRVDRDYEQYV.